The 5 T cell receptor beta chains listed next were all sequenced from one sample in a study of tumor and adjacent non-tumor tissue in lung cancer (dated by TCRdb to 2016 to 2019). RNA was extracted from bulk unsorted tissue and checked for quality with a NanoDrop ND-1000 and an Agilent 2100. Distant non-tumor tissue taken more than 3 cm from the tumor edge was used as the normal lung sample. The library was made by multiplex PCR. This sample was sequenced with an Illumina HiSeq 2500. TCRbeta libraries were constructed through three rounds of nested PCR with primers (Table S4) according to protocols modified from ARM-PCR. TCRdb reworked the public reads: Q25 trimming with fastp, MiXCR clone assembly, productive beta chains retained. Rows matching on CDR3 protein sequence are summarized as one entry with the most common DNA and genes. Present in this sample are 47,000 or so distinct CDR3 sequences, around 60% of which were seen just once. The ten largest account for around 28% of the sample.

Source material: distant non-tumor lung tissue. The receptors derive from a woman aged 70 to 79 with non-small cell lung cancer.

A word on this clonotype: An end of the junction differs from the germline gene, which may be a read error. This chain joins TRBV29-1 and TRBJ1-5, with D uncertain. The CDR3 is made up of 12 amino acids. Germline CDR1 SQVTM, CDR2 ANQGSEA. CDR3 region: CSVGEMDQPQHF. The CDR3 DNA is TGCAGCGTTGGTGAGATGGATCAACCCCAGCATTTT. The whole variable domain, filled in from reference TRBV29-1 and TRBJ1-5, reads SAVISQKPSRDICQRGTSLTIQCQVDSQVTMMFWYRQQPGQSLTLIATANQGSEATYESGFVIDKFPISRPNLTFSTLTVSNMSPEDSSIYLCSVGEMDQPQHFGDGTRLSIL.

Of note for this clonotype: A read error may produce the germline difference seen at one junction end. The J gene is TRBJ1-1, the V gene TRBV4-1; 8 bases match TRBD1. The germline V gene has CDR1 MGHRA and CDR2 YSYEKL. The CDR3 has 17 residues. The CDR3 DNA is TGCGCCAGCAGTCAAGACGTCCGGGACAGGCCGAACACTGAAGCTTTCTTT. Protein sequence: CASSQDVRDRPNTEAFF.

This clonotype was recorded only once. A junction end diverges from the germline sequence, so it may reflect a read error. The chain recombines TRBV29-1 with TRBJ2-7; TRBD2 matches 9 bases. This CDR3 is 14 amino acids long. Germline V lookup: CDR1 SQVTM, CDR2 ANQGSEA. CDR3 nucleotides: TGCAACGTTGCGGCGGGAGGGCCTACCGACGAGCAGTACTTC. Translating it yields CNVAAGGPTDEQYF.

This clonotype appeared a few times. This sequence joins TRBV5-1 and TRBJ1-2; 7 bases agree with TRBD1. The CDR3 spans 15 residues. Unmatched junction bases numbered 7, after V lost 4 bases and J lost 1 base. Germline V gene sequence: CDR1 SGHRS, CDR2 YFSETQ. The CDR3 nucleotides are TGCGCCAGCAGCCGAAGACAGGGTGATAACTATGGCTACACCTTC. It specifies CASSRRQGDNYGYTF.

This clonotype has at least ten counts. This chain joins TRBV24-1 and TRBJ2-3, with 8 bases that match TRBD1. The CDR3 covers 12 residues. After removal of 9 bases from V and 6 bases from J, the junction contained 4 bases not matched to a gene. The germline V gene encodes CDR1 KGHDR and CDR2 SFDVKD. The CDR3 here is CATQGAEDTQYF. CDR3 bases: TGTGCCACCCAGGGGGCCGAGGATACGCAGTATTTT.